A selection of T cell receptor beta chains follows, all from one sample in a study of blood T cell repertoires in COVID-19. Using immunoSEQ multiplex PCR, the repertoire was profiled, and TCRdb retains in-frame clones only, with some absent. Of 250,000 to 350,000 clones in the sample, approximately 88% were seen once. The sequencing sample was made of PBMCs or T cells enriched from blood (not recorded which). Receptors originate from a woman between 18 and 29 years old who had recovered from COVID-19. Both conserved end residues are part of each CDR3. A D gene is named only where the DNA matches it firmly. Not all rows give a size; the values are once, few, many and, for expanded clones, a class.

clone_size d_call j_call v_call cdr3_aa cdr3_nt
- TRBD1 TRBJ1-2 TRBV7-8 CASSLTGENYGYTF TGTGCCAGCAGCTTGACAGGGGAGAACTATGGCTACACCTTC
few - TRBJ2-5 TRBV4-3 CASSQDLGAAETQYF TGCGCCAGCAGCCAAGATCTGGGGGCGGCGGAGACCCAGTACTTC
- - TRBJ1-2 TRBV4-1 CASSQDKVGQGPNYGYTF TGCGCCAGCAGCCAAGATAAGGTGGGGCAGGGCCCTAACTATGGCTACACCTTC
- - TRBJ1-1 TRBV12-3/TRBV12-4 CASSFGAVEAFF TGTGCCAGCAGTTTTGGGGCAGTGGAAGCTTTCTTT
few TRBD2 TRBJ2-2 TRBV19 CATKPSGGRNTGELFF TGTGCCACCAAGCCATCGGGGGGGCGGAACACCGGGGAGCTGTTTTTT
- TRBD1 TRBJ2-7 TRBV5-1 CASSYGQGDDEQYF TGCGCCAGCAGCTATGGACAGGGAGACGACGAGCAGTACTTC
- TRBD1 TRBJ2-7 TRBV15 CATSRAGTGSYEQYF TGTGCCACCAGCAGGGCCGGGACAGGTAGTTACGAGCAGTACTTC
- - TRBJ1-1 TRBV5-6 CASSLQVSTEAFF TGTGCCAGCAGCTTACAGGTCTCCACTGAAGCTTTCTTT
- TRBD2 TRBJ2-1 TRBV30 CAWSPFPSGGSSYNEQFF TGTGCCTGGAGTCCGTTCCCAAGCGGGGGGAGCTCCTACAATGAGCAGTTCTTC
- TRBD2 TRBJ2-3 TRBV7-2 CASTPPAGATDTQYF TGTGCCAGCACCCCCCCAGCGGGGGCCACAGATACGCAGTATTTT
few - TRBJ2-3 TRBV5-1 CASRRGTDTQYF TGCGCCAGCAGAAGGGGGACAGATACGCAGTATTTT
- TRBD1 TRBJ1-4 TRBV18 CASSRGQRATNEKLFF TGTGCCAGCTCACGGGGACAGCGCGCAACTAATGAAAAACTGTTTTTT
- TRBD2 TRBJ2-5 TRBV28 CASRNSRASGGMETQYF TGTGCCAGCAGAAACTCAAGGGCTAGCGGGGGGATGGAGACCCAGTACTTC
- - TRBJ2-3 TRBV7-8 CASSLGTLYTDTQYF TGTGCCAGCAGCTTAGGCACTTTGTACACAGATACGCAGTATTTT
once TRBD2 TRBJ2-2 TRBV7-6 CASSLVRSGSSTGELFF TGTGCCAGCAGCTTAGTACGTAGCGGGAGTAGCACCGGGGAGCTGTTTTTT
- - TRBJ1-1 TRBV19 CASSIGPVNTEAFF TGTGCCAGTAGTATAGGCCCAGTTAACACTGAAGCTTTCTTT
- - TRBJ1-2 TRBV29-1 CSVGWPNYGYTF TGCAGCGTTGGGTGGCCCAACTATGGCTACACCTTC
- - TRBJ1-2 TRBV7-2 CASSPRSGEGRGYTF TGTGCCAGCAGTCCCAGAAGCGGGGAGGGCCGGGGCTACACCTTC